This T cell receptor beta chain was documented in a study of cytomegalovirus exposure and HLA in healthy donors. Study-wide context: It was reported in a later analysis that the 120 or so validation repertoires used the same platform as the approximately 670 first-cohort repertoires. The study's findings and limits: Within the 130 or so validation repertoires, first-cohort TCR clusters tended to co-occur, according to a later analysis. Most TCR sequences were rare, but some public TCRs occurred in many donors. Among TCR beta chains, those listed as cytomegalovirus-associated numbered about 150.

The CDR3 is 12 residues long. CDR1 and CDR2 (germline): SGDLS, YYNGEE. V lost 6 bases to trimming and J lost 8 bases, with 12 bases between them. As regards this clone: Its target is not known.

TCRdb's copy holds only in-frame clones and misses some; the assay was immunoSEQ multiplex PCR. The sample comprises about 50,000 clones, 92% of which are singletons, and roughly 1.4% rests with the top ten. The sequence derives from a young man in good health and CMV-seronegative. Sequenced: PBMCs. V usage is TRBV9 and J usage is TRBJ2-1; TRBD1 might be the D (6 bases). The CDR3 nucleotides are TGTGCCAGCATGGCCGCAGGGGATGAGCAGTTCTTC. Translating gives CASMAAGDEQFF.